The 30 T cell receptor beta chains below all came from one sample that was sequenced in a study of shared T cell receptors in the human thymus. Data came from immunoSEQ multiplex PCR; TCRdb stores just in-frame clones and leaves some out. The data hold more than 550,000 clones, with roughly 85% observed a single time. The same data also went into a second study, on human thymus T cells.

The sequencing input was thymocytes. The receptors were gathered from a girl under two years old with a congenital heart defect.

There are a few counts of this clone. The gene calls are TRBV29-1 and TRBJ1-2; TRBD1 agrees at 8 bases. Germline CDR1 reads SQVTM; CDR2 reads ANQGSEA. CDR3 length: 17 amino acids. Losses at the gene ends were 3 bases for V and 6 bases for J; bases not matched to a gene: 18. For the CDR3, the DNA is TGCAGCGTTGAGGCATCTGACTTCAGGGGGCGGCTGGATGGCTACACCTTC. Its translation: CSVEASDFRGRLDGYTF.

In this sample, this clone turned up a few times. This chain joins TRBV12-5 and TRBJ2-1, with D unclear. Trimming stripped 6 bases from V and 10 bases from J, with 25 bases between. Germline V gene sequence: CDR1 LGHNT, CDR2 FRNRAP. The CDR3 runs to 16 residues. The CDR3 sequence: CASGRQTETNRREQFF. The CDR3, as DNA: TGTGCTAGTGGCCGGCAAACAGAGACGAATCGCCGAGAGCAGTTCTTC.

V gene TRBV4-1 combines with J gene TRBJ1-4, with 7 positions matching TRBD1. The V gene end was trimmed by 0 bases and the J gene end by 6 bases; junction bases not matched to a gene: 4. Germline-derived CDR1 and CDR2 are MGHRA and YSYEKL. This CDR3 is 15 amino acids long. The DNA of the CDR3 is TGCGCCAGCAGCCAAGACGGACAGGCCGATGAAAAACTGTTTTTT. The encoded protein is CASSQDGQADEKLFF.

This clone was counted a single time. One end of the junction fails to match germline, which may point to a read error. The gene calls are TRBV20-1 and TRBJ2-1; TRBD1 aligns across 9 bases. This CDR3 is built from 11 residues. Germline V lookup: CDR1 DFQATT, CDR2 SNEGSKA (reference sequence). The CDR3 loop is CSAERGDRVIF. The DNA for the CDR3 is TGCAGTGCTGAGCGAGGGGACAGGGTGATCTTC.

V is TRBV10-3 and J is TRBJ2-3, with 7 bases aligning to TRBD1. The CDR3 consists of 15 residues. Germline CDR1 and CDR2: ENHRY and SYGVKD. The V segment lost 6 bases and the J segment 6 bases; nucleotides outside the gene matches: 12. The CDR3 here is CAIRTGTAMADTQYF. CDR3 DNA sequence: TGTGCCATCAGAACCGGGACAGCGATGGCGGATACGCAGTATTTT.

The V and J genes are TRBV5-1 and TRBJ2-2; D is perhaps TRBD1 (7 bases). Germline CDR1 is SGHRS and CDR2 is YFSETQ. The CDR3 has 16 amino acids. V gave up 4 bases and J gave up 3 bases, with 16 bases separating them. The CDR3 DNA follows: TGCGCCAGCAGCCACCCGACAGGGAGGTACACCGGGGAGCTGTTTTTT. It is translated as CASSHPTGRYTGELFF.

The V call is TRBV4-3, the J call TRBJ2-5; maybe TRBD1 (5 bases). CDR1 is LGHNA and CDR2 is YSLEER in the germline V gene. This CDR3 has 16 amino acids. The germline V and J ends were trimmed by 0 bases and 4 bases, with 15 bases remaining between them. CDR3: CASSQESVRQGETQYF. CDR3 nucleotides: TGCGCCAGCAGCCAAGAATCGGTCCGGCAGGGAGAGACCCAGTACTTC.

The chain is built from TRBV5-4 and TRBJ2-3, with 10 positions matching TRBD2. This CDR3 is 18 amino acids long. Looked up from germline, CDR1 is SGHNT and CDR2 is YYREEE (reference sequence). V dropped 5 bases and J dropped 0; count of bases not matched to a gene: 12. The CDR3 DNA sequence: TGTGCCAGCAGAAACCGAGCGGGGGGGCTTGCTAGCACAGATACGCAGTATTTT. Translation: CASRNRAGGLASTDTQYF.

This chain uses TRBV6-1 with TRBJ1-5; D is uncertain. Germline V gene data show CDR1 as MNHNS and CDR2 as SASEGT. The V end was cut by 3 bases, the J end by 6 bases, with 12 bases between. The CDR3 loop spans 14 amino acids. Here the CDR3 DNA reads TGTGCCAGCAGTGAGGGAAAGGGAGTTCAGCCCCAGCATTTT. Protein sequence: CASSEGKGVQPQHF.

V and J are TRBV5-1 and TRBJ2-7; D might be TRBD2 (6 bases). CDR3 length: 15 residues. Germline V gives CDR1 SGHRS, CDR2 YFSETQ. The germline V and J ends were trimmed by 5 bases and 2 bases, with 17 bases remaining between them. CDR3 sequence (DNA): TGCGCCAGCAGAAAAGGCGGGACGGTCACCTACGAGCAGTACTTC. This sequence encodes CASRKGGTVTYEQYF.

This clone was recorded a few times. The genes are TRBV11-1 and TRBJ2-2; tentatively, D is TRBD1 (5 bases). CDR3 length: 15 residues. Per germline, CDR1 SGHAT and CDR2 FQDESV (reference sequence). V shed 3 bases and J shed 1 base, with 9 bases lying between them. In DNA form, the CDR3 reads TGTGCCAGCAGCTTGGATCAGGGGAACACCGGGGAGCTGTTTTTT. It codes for CASSLDQGNTGELFF.

The V call is TRBV2, the J call TRBJ1-1, with D unresolved. The CDR3 is 15 residues long. The V end lost 2 bases, the J end lost 5 bases, and 15 bases lay between the germline ends. The germline gives CDR1 SNHLY, CDR2 FYNNEI. DNA for the CDR3: TGTGCCAGCAGTGAATTATCTCGAGGTCAGACTGAAGCTTTCTTT. Amino acids: CASSELSRGQTEAFF. Together with reference TRBV2 and TRBJ1-1, the CDR3 gives the full variable domain: EPEVTQTPSHQVTQMGQEVILRCVPISNHLYFYWYRQILGQKVEFLVSFYNNEISEKSEIFDDQFSVERPDGSNFTLKIRSTKLEDSAMYFCASSELSRGQTEAFFGQGTRLTVV.

This chain joins TRBV11-2 and TRBJ1-5; the D is unclear. Germline CDR1 is SGHAT and CDR2 is FQNNGV. The V end lost 1 base, the J end lost 5 bases, and 18 bases lay between the germline ends. The CDR3 has 17 residues. CDR3 amino acids: CASSLVRRESSDQPQHF. The CDR3 bases are TGTGCCAGCAGCTTAGTACGTCGAGAGTCGAGCGATCAGCCCCAGCATTTT.

The chain joins TRBV27 to TRBJ1-2; no firm D call. V lost 3 bases to trimming and J lost 4 bases, with 18 bases between them. Per germline, CDR1 MNHEY and CDR2 SMNVEV (reference sequence). The CDR3 spans 16 residues. CDR3 region: CASSLGHPTGRYGYTF. CDR3 bases: TGTGCCAGCAGTTTGGGTCACCCTACGGGTCGCTATGGCTACACCTTC.

This sequence joins TRBV27 and TRBJ2-2; D call uncertain. Germline loops: CDR1 MNHEY, CDR2 SMNVEV (reference sequence). The V and J ends lost 2 bases and 6 bases respectively, with 13 bases between them. The CDR3 runs 15 residues. CDR3 sequence (DNA): TGTGCCAGCAGTTTAAGGAGTGCGGCGGCCGGGGAGCTGTTTTTT. This translates into CASSLRSAAAGELFF.

This rearrangement joins TRBV28 to TRBJ2-2, with D perhaps TRBD1 (5 bases). Germline CDR1 reads MDHEN; CDR2 reads SYDVKM. Trimming pared 4 bases from V and 1 base from J, leaving 7 bases between. This CDR3 contains 14 residues. Written as DNA, the CDR3 is TGTGCCAGCAGTTCACAGGAGAACACCGGGGAGCTGTTTTTT. It translates to CASSSQENTGELFF.

This chain joins TRBV6-5 and TRBJ2-2; 11 bases map to TRBD1. V was pared by 10 bases and J by 7 bases, with 5 bases of the junction left unmatched. Germline V gene sequence: CDR1 MNHEY, CDR2 SVGAGI. The CDR3 has 13 amino acids. CDR3 DNA sequence: TGTGCCACTACCGGGACAGGGGGCGGGGAGCTGTTTTTT. It encodes CATTGTGGGELFF.

This clone came up a few times. The chain is built from TRBV20-1 and TRBJ2-5; D is undetermined. The germline CDR1 and CDR2 sequences are DFQATT and SNEGSKA (reference sequence). V was pared by 4 bases and J by 5 bases, with 5 bases between. The CDR3 sequence is 10 residues long. In nucleotides, the CDR3 is TGCAGTGCTACGGAGGAGACCCAGTACTTC. This translates into CSATEETQYF.

The chain is built from TRBV11-2 and TRBJ2-7; no firm D call. The germline V gene encodes CDR1 SGHAT and CDR2 FQNNGV. The CDR3 contains 14 residues. Between the trimmed V and J ends, which lost 5 bases and 3 bases, there was a span of 14 bases. DNA for the CDR3: TGTGCCAGCAGCCCCCGCCCAGGCTACTACGAGCAGTACTTC. Its protein product is CASSPRPGYYEQYF.

This rearrangement joins TRBV6-6 to TRBJ1-5; 9 bases agree with TRBD1. The V gene end was trimmed by 5 bases and the J gene end by 5 bases; junction bases not matched to a gene: 4. CDR1 and CDR2 (germline): MNHNY, SVGAGI (reference sequence). This CDR3 has 14 amino acids. CDR3 sequence: CASSRDRVHQPQHF. CDR3 DNA sequence: TGTGCCAGCAGTAGGGACAGGGTTCATCAGCCCCAGCATTTT.

CDR3 residues: CASSQFREGGLNTEAFF. The CDR3 DNA reads as TGTGCCAGCAGCCAATTTCGGGAGGGGGGCCTGAACACTGAAGCTTTCTTT. This chain links TRBV14 with TRBJ1-1; a possible D gene is TRBD1 (6 bases). V was clipped by 2 bases and J by 0 bases, with 16 bases between them. The CDR3 covers 17 residues. Germline V gene sequence: CDR1 SGHDN, CDR2 FVKESK.

The chain is built from TRBV2 and TRBJ2-7; a possible D gene is TRBD1 (6 bases). V was shortened by 7 bases and J by 0 bases, with 19 bases between the two germline ends. Germline V lookup: CDR1 SNHLY, CDR2 FYNNEI. This CDR3 spans 16 amino acids. The CDR3 loop is CASKNSRDTASYEQYF. DNA for the CDR3: TGTGCCAGCAAAAATTCACGGGACACGGCCTCCTACGAGCAGTACTTC.

This chain connects TRBV4-1 to TRBJ2-2; D is ambiguous. The CDR3 totals 18 residues. V was clipped by 2 bases and J by 3 bases, with 19 bases between them. The germline CDR1 and CDR2 sequences are MGHRA and YSYEKL. CDR3 nucleotides: TGCGCCAGCAGCCAACCCCGAGGAGACCTAATCCACACCGGGGAGCTGTTTTTT. It yields the protein CASSQPRGDLIHTGELFF.

This rearrangement joins TRBV6-5 to TRBJ2-1; 7 bases map to TRBD1. V gave up 6 bases and J gave up 9 bases; unmatched junction bases: 8. The CDR3 length is 13 residues. Germline V gives CDR1 MNHEY, CDR2 SVGAGI. In DNA form, the CDR3 reads TGTGCCAGCAGGGAACAGGGGATCAGTGAGCAGTTCTTC. It codes for CASREQGISEQFF.

J is TRBJ1-6 and V is TRBV14, with 11 bases lining up with TRBD1. V lost 4 bases to trimming and J lost 7 bases; unmatched junction nucleotides: 9. CDR1 SGHDN and CDR2 FVKESK come from the germline V gene. CDR3 size: 17 residues. The CDR3 region has the DNA TGTGCCAGCAGCCTCCTTCCCCGGACAGGGGGCAATTCACCCCTCCACTTT. Protein: CASSLLPRTGGNSPLHF.

V is TRBV28 and J is TRBJ1-2; 12 bases fit TRBD1. After removal of 7 bases from V and 4 bases from J, the junction contained 16 bases not matched to a gene. The CDR3 spans 18 residues. CDR1 is MDHEN, CDR2 SYDVKM, per germline. The CDR3 DNA reads as TGTGCCAGCATCCACTCGGGACAGGGGGCTCCGGATGGCTATGGCTACACCTTC. It is translated as CASIHSGQGAPDGYGYTF.

The chain joins TRBV7-9 to TRBJ2-7; TRBD1 is a possible D gene (5 bases). The CDR3 is 14 residues long. Germline V gives CDR1 SEHNR, CDR2 FQNEAQ (reference sequence). V dropped 8 bases and J dropped 6 bases, with 20 bases sitting between them. CDR3 sequence (DNA): TGTGCCAGCGATCTCCAAGACAGCTTCAGCGAGCAGTACTTC. Amino acids: CASDLQDSFSEQYF.

A single count supports this clone. J is TRBJ2-7 and V is TRBV28; TRBD1 is a possible D gene (6 bases). Germline CDR1 and CDR2: MDHEN and SYDVKM. Trimming removed 5 bases at V and 2 bases at J, with 13 bases between. The length of the CDR3 is 14 residues. This CDR3 reads CASSPHRVPYEQYF. CDR3 nucleotide sequence: TGTGCCAGCAGTCCTCACAGGGTACCCTACGAGCAGTACTTC. Variable domain in full (rest from reference TRBV28 and TRBJ2-7): DVKVTQSSRYLVKRTGEKVFLECVQDMDHENMFWYRQDPGLGLRLIYFSYDVKMKEKGDIPEGYSVSREKKERFSLILESASTNQTSMYLCASSPHRVPYEQYFGPGTRLTVT.

The chain carries TRBV6-1 and TRBJ2-1, with TRBD1 as a possible D gene (5 bases). CDR1 is MNHNS, CDR2 SASEGT, per germline. Between the trimmed V and J ends, which lost 7 bases and 9 bases, there was a span of 16 bases. This CDR3 has 13 residues. The CDR3 nucleotides read TGTGCCAGCACAAATAGGGGTGTCGGTGAGCAGTTCTTC. Translating it yields CASTNRGVGEQFF.

V is TRBV28 and J is TRBJ2-5, with a tentative D call TRBD1 (6 bases). This CDR3 region has 17 residues. The V gene lost 5 bases and the J gene lost 4 bases, with 23 bases spanning the gap. Germline lookup yields CDR1 MDHEN and CDR2 SYDVKM. CDR3 in DNA: TGTGCCAGCAGTCGGAGTTGGGGGCAGAGTGATGGAGAGACCCAGTACTTC. As protein: CASSRSWGQSDGETQYF.